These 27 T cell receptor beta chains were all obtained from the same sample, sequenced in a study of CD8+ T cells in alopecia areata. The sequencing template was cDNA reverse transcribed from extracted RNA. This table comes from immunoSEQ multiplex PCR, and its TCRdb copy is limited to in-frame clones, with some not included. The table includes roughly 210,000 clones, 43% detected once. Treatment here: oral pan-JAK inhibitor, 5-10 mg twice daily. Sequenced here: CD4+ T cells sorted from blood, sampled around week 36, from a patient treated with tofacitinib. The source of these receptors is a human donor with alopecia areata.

CDR3 sequence: CASSQDIYEQYF. The CDR3 nucleotides are TGTGCCAGCAGTCAGGACATCTACGAGCAGTACTTC. The chain joins TRBV2 to TRBJ2-7; tentative D call: TRBD1 (5 bases). Germline CDR1 is SNHLY and CDR2 is FYNNEI. This CDR3 comprises 12 residues. Between the trimmed V and J ends, which lost 5 bases and 3 bases, there was a span of 8 bases. The variable domain in full, with the rest retrieved from reference TRBV2 and TRBJ2-7, is EPEVTQTPSHQVTQMGQEVILRCVPISNHLYFYWYRQILGQKVEFLVSFYNNEISEKSEIFDDQFSVERPDGSNFTLKIRSTKLEDSAMYFCASSQDIYEQYFGPGTRLTVT.

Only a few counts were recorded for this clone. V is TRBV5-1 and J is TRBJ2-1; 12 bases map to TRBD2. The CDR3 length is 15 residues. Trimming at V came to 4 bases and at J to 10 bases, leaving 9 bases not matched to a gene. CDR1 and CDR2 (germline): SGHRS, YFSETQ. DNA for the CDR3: TGCGCCAGCAGCGTCAGACTAGCGGGAGATTCGGAGCAGTTCTTC. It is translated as CASSVRLAGDSEQFF.

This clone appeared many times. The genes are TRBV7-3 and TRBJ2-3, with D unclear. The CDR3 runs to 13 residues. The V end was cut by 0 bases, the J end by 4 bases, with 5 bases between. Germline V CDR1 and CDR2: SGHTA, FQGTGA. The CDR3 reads CASSLTAADTQYF. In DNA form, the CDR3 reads TGTGCCAGCAGCTTAACTGCGGCAGATACGCAGTATTTT.

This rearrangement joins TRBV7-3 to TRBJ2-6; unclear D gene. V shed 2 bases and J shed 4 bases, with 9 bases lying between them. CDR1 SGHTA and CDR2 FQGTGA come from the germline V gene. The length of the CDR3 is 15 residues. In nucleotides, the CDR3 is TGTGCCAGCAGCTTATCCCCCCTCGGGGCCAACGTCCTGACTTTC. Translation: CASSLSPLGANVLTF.

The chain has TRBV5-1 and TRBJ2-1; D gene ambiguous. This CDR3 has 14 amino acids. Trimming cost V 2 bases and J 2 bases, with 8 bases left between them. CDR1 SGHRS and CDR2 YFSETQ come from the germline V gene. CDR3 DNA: TGCGCCAGCAGCTTCGGTTTTACCTACAATGAGCAGTTCTTC. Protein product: CASSFGFTYNEQFF. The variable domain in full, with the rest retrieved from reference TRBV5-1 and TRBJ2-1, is KAGVTQTPRYLIKTRGQQVTLSCSPISGHRSVSWYQQTPGQGLQFLFEYFSETQRNKGNFPGRFSGRQFSNSRSEMNVSTLELGDSALYLCASSFGFTYNEQFFGPGTRLTVL.

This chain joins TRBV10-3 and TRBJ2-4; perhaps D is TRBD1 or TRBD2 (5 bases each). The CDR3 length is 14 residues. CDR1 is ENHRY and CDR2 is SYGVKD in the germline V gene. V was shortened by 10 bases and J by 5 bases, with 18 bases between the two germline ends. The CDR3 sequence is CATQSRERENIQYF. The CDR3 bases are TGTGCCACTCAATCCAGGGAGAGAGAAAACATTCAGTACTTC.

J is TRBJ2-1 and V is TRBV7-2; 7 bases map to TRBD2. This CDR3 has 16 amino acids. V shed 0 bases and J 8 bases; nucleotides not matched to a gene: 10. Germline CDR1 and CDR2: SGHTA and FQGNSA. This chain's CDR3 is CASSLAGRGDQDEQFF. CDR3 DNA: TGTGCCAGCAGCTTAGCGGGACGGGGGGACCAGGATGAGCAGTTCTTC.

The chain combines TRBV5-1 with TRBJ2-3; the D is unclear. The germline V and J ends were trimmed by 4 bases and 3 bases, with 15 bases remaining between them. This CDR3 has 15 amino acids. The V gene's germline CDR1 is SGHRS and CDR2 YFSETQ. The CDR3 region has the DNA TGCGCCAGCAGCCAGGTCGGTGGGTTAACAGATACGCAGTATTTT. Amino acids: CASSQVGGLTDTQYF.

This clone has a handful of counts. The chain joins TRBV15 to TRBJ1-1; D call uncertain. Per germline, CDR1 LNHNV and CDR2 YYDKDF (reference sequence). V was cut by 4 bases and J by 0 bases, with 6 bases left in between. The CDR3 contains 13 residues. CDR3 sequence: CATSNRMNTEAFF. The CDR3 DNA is TGTGCCACCAGCAACAGAATGAACACTGAAGCTTTCTTT.

The CDR3 spells CASSQAPSGTANYGYTF. The CDR3 nucleotides are TGTGCCAGCAGCCAAGCTCCGTCCGGGACAGCTAACTATGGCTACACCTTC. The gene calls are TRBV4-2 and TRBJ1-2; 7 positions match TRBD1. The junction had 8 bases not matched to a gene; V was cut back by 1 base and J by 0 bases. Germline CDR1 reads LGHNA; CDR2 reads YNFKEQ. The CDR3 is 17 residues long.

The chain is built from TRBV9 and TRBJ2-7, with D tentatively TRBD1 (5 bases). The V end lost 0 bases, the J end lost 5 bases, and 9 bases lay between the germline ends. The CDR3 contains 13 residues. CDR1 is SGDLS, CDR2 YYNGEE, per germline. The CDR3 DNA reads TGTGCCAGCAGCGTAGCGGTAGGGGACGAGCAGTACTTC. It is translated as CASSVAVGDEQYF.

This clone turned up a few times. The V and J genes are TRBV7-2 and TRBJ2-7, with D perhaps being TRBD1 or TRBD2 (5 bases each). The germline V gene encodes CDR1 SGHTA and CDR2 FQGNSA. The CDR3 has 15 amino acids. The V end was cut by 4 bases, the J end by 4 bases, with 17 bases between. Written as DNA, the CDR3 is TGTGCCAGCAGCTCCAAAAGGACATGGGAGTACGAGCAGTACTTC. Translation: CASSSKRTWEYEQYF. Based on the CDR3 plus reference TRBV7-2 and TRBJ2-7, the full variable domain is GAGVSQSPSNKVTEKGKDVELRCDPISGHTALYWYRQSLGQGLEFLIYFQGNSAPDKSGLPSDRFSAERTGGSVSTLTIQRTQQEDSAVYLCASSSKRTWEYEQYFGPGTRLTVT.

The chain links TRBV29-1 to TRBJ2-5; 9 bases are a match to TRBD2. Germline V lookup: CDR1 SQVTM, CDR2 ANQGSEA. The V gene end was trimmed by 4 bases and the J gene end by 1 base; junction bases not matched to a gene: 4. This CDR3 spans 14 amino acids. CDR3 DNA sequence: TGCAGCGTTGGTCTAGCGGGACCCCAAGAGACCCAGTACTTC. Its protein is CSVGLAGPQETQYF. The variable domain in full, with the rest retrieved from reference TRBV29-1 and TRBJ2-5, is SAVISQKPSRDICQRGTSLTIQCQVDSQVTMMFWYRQQPGQSLTLIATANQGSEATYESGFVIDKFPISRPNLTFSTLTVSNMSPEDSSIYLCSVGLAGPQETQYFGPGTRLLVL.

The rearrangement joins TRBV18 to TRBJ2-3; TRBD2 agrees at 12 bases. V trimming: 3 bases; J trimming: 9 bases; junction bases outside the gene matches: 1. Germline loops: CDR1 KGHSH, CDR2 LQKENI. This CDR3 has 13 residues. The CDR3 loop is CASSPGTSGTQYF. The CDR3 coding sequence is TGTGCCAGCTCACCGGGGACTAGCGGGACGCAGTATTTT.

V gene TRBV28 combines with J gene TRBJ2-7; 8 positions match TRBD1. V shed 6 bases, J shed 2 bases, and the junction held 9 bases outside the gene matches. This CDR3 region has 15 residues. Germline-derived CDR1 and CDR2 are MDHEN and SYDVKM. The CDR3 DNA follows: TGTGCCAGCAGCTTACAGGGGGGAGGACCCTACGAGCAGTACTTC. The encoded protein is CASSLQGGGPYEQYF.

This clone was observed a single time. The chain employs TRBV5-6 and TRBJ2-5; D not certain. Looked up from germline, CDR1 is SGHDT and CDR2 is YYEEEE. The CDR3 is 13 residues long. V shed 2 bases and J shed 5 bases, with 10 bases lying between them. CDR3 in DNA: TGTGCCAGCAGCTTAATCTCTCGGGAGACCCAGTACTTC. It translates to CASSLISRETQYF.

The CDR3, as DNA: TGTGCCTGGAGTGGCCCCGTAAGGGAGCAGTACTTC. This encodes CAWSGPVREQYF. The rearrangement uses TRBV30 and TRBJ2-7; D gene uncertain. The ends were cut back, 1 base at V and 7 bases at J, with 11 bases in the middle. CDR1 is GTSNPN and CDR2 is SVGIG in the germline V gene (reference sequence). The CDR3 runs 12 residues.

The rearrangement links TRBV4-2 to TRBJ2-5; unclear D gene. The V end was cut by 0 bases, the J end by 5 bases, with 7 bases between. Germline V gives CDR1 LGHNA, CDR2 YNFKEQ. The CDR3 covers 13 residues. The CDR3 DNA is TGTGCCAGCAGCCAAGACGTCCAGGAGACCCAGTACTTC. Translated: CASSQDVQETQYF.

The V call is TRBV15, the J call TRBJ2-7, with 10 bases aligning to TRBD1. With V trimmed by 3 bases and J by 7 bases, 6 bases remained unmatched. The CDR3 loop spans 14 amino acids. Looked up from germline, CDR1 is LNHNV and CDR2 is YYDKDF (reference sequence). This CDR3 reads CATSRGQGPGEQYF. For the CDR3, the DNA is TGTGCCACCAGCAGGGGACAGGGGCCTGGGGAGCAGTACTTC.

CDR3 coding DNA: TGCAGCGTTGTCACAGGTTACAATGAGCAGTTCTTC. As protein: CSVVTGYNEQFF. This chain joins TRBV29-1 and TRBJ2-1; D may be TRBD1 (5 bases). Per the germline V gene, CDR1 is SQVTM and CDR2 is ANQGSEA. Trimming stripped 4 bases from V and 4 bases from J, with 8 bases between. The CDR3 is 12 amino acids.

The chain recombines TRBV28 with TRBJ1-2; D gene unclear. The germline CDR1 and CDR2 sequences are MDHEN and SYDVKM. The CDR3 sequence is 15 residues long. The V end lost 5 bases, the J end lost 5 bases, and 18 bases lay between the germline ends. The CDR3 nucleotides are TGTGCCAGCAGTCCGACGGCAAGGACGAGTTATGGCTACACCTTC. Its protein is CASSPTARTSYGYTF.

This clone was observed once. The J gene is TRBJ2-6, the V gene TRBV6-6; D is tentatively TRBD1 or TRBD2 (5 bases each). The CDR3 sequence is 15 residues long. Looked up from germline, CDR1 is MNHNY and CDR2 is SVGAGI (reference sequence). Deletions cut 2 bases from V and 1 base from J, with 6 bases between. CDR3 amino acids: CASSYGGSGANVLTF. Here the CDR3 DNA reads TGTGCCAGCAGTTACGGGGGTTCTGGGGCCAACGTCCTGACTTTC.

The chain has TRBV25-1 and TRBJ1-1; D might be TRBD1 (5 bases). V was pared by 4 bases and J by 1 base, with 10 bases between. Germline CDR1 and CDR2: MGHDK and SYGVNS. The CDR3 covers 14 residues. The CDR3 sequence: CASSGPRGNTEAFF. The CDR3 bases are TGTGCCAGCAGTGGCCCAAGGGGGAACACTGAAGCTTTCTTT.

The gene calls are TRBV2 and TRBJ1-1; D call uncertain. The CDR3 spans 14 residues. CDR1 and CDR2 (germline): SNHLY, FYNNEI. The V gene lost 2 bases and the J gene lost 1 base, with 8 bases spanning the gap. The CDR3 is CASSEIRKNTEAFF. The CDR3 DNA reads TGTGCCAGCAGTGAAATAAGGAAGAACACTGAAGCTTTCTTT.

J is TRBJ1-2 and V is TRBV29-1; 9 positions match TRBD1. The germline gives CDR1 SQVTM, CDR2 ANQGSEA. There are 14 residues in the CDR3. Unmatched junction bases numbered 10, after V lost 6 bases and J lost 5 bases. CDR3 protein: CSVTQDRGGYGYTF. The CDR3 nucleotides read TGCAGCGTAACGCAGGACAGGGGCGGGTATGGCTACACCTTC.

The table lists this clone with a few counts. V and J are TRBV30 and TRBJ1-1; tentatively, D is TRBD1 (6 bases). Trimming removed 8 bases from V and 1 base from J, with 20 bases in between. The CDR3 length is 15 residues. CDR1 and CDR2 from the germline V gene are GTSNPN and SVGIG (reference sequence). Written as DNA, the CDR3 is TGTGCCCGAAAGAACCACAGGGATACGAACACTGAAGCTTTCTTT. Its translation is CARKNHRDTNTEAFF.

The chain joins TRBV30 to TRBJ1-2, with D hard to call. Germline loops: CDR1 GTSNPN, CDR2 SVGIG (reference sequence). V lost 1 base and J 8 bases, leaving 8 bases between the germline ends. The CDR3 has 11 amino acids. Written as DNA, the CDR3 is TGTGCCTGGAGTGAGGGAGCCGGCTACACCTTC. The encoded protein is CAWSEGAGYTF.